This T cell receptor beta chain was sequenced during a study of blood T cell repertoires in COVID-19. Study-level information: Acute and convalescent COVID-19 specimens originated in the United States, Italy and Spain.

Germline assignment: CDR1 SGHVS and CDR2 FQNEAQ. The germline V and J ends were trimmed by 2 bases and 8 bases, with 7 bases remaining between them. The CDR3 extends over 11 amino acids. Source study methods: The authors estimated nucleated cell counts from reference gene primer amplification. Repertoires were generated with immunoSEQ multiplex PCR, while TCRdb's copy carries only in-frame clones and drops some. V, J and clone size derive from that table, while D and trimming were established from the DNA sequence. Among over 200,000 clones listed, 88% were seen once. Sequencing was performed on peripheral blood. This receptor was obtained from a woman aged 55 to 70 with acute or convalescent COVID-19. The chain carries TRBV7-8 and TRBJ2-7; D is uncertain. The CDR3 nucleotides read TGTGCCAGCAGCTTAACACGTAAGCAGTACTTC. Amino acid sequence: CASSLTRKQYF.